This TCR beta chain was captured in a study of blood T cell repertoires in COVID-19. At the level of the study: Acute and convalescent COVID-19 samples came from the United States, Italy and Spain. Sample material is recorded as cDNA or gDNA derived from T cells, B-cell-depleted T cells, or PBMCs.

Participants' reported clinical history set cohort assignment. Exposed enrollees had met someone with a PCR-confirmed or clinician-diagnosed COVID-19 case at some point within the 2 weeks before study entry. Sequencing used immunoSEQ multiplex PCR; TCRdb keeps in-frame clones, though not all of them. The sample lists 250,000 or so clones, approximately 89% seen once, with roughly 2.8% in the top ten. This clone appeared once. This CDR3 spans 15 amino acids. V gave up 6 bases and J gave up 4 bases; unmatched junction bases: 9. Germline V lookup: CDR1 LNHDA, CDR2 SQIVND (reference sequence). The receptor was derived from a man aged 35-49 years who had been exposed to COVID-19. This sequence joins TRBV19 and TRBJ1-5, with 7 positions matching TRBD1. Sequencing was performed on PBMCs or T cells enriched from blood (not recorded which). The CDR3 is CASRMKGAPNQPQHF. CDR3 nucleotides: TGTGCCAGTAGGATGAAGGGGGCCCCGAATCAGCCCCAGCATTTT.